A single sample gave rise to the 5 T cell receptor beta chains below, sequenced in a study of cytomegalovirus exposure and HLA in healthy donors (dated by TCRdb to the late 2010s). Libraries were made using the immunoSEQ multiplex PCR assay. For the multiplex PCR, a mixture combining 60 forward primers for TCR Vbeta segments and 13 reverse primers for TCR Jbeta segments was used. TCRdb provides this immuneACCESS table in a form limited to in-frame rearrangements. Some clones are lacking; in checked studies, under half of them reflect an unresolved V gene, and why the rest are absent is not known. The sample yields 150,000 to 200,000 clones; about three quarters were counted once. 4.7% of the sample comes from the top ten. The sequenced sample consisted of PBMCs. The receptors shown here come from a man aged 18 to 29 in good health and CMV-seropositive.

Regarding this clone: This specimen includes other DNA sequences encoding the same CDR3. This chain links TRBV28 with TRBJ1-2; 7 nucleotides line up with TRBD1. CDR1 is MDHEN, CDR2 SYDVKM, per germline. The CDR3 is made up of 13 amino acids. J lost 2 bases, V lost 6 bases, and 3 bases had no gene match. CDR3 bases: TGTGCCAGCAGCCAGACAGGGAACTATGGCTACACCTTC. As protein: CASSQTGNYGYTF.

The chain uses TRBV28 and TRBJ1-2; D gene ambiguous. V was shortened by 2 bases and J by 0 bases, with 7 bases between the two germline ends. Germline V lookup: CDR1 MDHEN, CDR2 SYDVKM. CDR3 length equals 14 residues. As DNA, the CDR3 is TGTGCCAGCAGTTTAATTAGAGCTAACTATGGCTACACCTTC. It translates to CASSLIRANYGYTF.

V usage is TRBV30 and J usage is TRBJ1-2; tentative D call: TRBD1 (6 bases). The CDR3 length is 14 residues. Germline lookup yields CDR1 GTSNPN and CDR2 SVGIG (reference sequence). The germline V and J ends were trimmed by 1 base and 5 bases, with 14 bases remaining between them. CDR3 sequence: CAWSGPEGEYGYTF. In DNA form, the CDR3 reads TGTGCCTGGAGTGGCCCTGAGGGGGAATATGGCTACACCTTC.

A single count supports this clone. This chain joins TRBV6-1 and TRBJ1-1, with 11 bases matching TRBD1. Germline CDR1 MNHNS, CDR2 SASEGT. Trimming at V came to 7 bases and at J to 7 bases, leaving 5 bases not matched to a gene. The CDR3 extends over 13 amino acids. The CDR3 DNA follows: TGTGCCAGCAACGGACAGGGGGCAGGTGAAGCTTTCTTT. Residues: CASNGQGAGEAFF.

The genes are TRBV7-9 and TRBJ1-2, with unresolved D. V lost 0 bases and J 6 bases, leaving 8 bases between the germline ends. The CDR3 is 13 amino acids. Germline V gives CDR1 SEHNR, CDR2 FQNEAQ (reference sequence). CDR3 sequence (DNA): TGTGCCAGCAGCTTAGCAGAGAGAGATGGCTACACCTTC. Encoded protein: CASSLAERDGYTF.